The rows below give T cell receptor beta chains drawn from one sample of a study of human T cells and chemical hapten exposure. One entry per CDR3 protein results from TCRdb running MiXCR on the RACE reads. Among roughly 98,000 distinct CDR3 sequences listed, roughly 12% were seen once. This specimen consisted of whole blood, obtained in connection with sensitization to the hapten diphenylcyclopropenone (DPC). The receptors derive from a woman aged 40 to 50 with alopecia areata. Some clones in this sample may be carry-over from other donors' samples. Both conserved end residues are part of each CDR3. The order of the fields is V gene, D gene, CDR3 protein. The D gene is left open where the match is weak.

v_call: TRBV7-6
d_call: TRBD2
cdr3_aa: CASSPARGGGNPYEQYF

v_call: TRBV28
d_call: NA
cdr3_aa: CASSTTTSTDTQYF

v_call: TRBV12-3/TRBV12-4
d_call: TRBD1
cdr3_aa: CASSFAVGQGGNTEAFF

v_call: TRBV18
d_call: NA
cdr3_aa: CASSPTSGGARADTQYF

v_call: TRBV18
d_call: TRBD1
cdr3_aa: CASSQQGARTEAFF

v_call: TRBV20-1
d_call: NA
cdr3_aa: CSARRSGTDTGELFF

v_call: TRBV28
d_call: NA
cdr3_aa: CASREPGSYEQYF

v_call: TRBV12-3/TRBV12-4
d_call: NA
cdr3_aa: CASSFQIPTDTQYF

v_call: TRBV27
d_call: NA
cdr3_aa: CASSPRGVAQPQHF

v_call: TRBV11-2
d_call: TRBD1
cdr3_aa: CASSLGQLNYNEQFF

v_call: TRBV28
d_call: TRBD2
cdr3_aa: CASTRLAGAEQYF

v_call: TRBV5-6
d_call: NA
cdr3_aa: CASSKGGFSRQPQHF

v_call: TRBV3-1
d_call: NA
cdr3_aa: CASSQDLFGITEAFF

v_call: TRBV29-1
d_call: TRBD2
cdr3_aa: CSVRAGGKDEQYF

v_call: TRBV20-1
d_call: TRBD2
cdr3_aa: CSARSGGPYNEQFF

v_call: TRBV7-9
d_call: NA
cdr3_aa: CASSAPPTVEQYF

v_call: TRBV7-3
d_call: NA
cdr3_aa: CASSLNLGIRWDTQYF

v_call: TRBV19
d_call: NA
cdr3_aa: CASSIRGGADTQYF

v_call: TRBV6-6
d_call: NA
cdr3_aa: CASSYGGYYEQYF

v_call: TRBV7-8
d_call: NA
cdr3_aa: CASSPGTRRYEQYF

v_call: TRBV28
d_call: NA
cdr3_aa: CASSPSDNYEQYF

v_call: TRBV29-1
d_call: NA
cdr3_aa: CSVDGRLENEQFF

v_call: TRBV6-5
d_call: TRBD2
cdr3_aa: CASSYEGSGSYEQYF

v_call: TRBV3-1
d_call: NA
cdr3_aa: CASSQVSRIMNTEAFF

v_call: TRBV20-1
d_call: NA
cdr3_aa: CSVTGRNNSPLHF

v_call: TRBV12-3/TRBV12-4
d_call: NA
cdr3_aa: CASSLSREDYEQYF

v_call: TRBV4-3
d_call: TRBD1
cdr3_aa: CASTTGFLAGELFF

v_call: TRBV18
d_call: TRBD1
cdr3_aa: CASSSPGQGAYEQYF

v_call: TRBV6-5
d_call: TRBD1
cdr3_aa: CASITGGETQYF

v_call: TRBV29-1
d_call: TRBD1
cdr3_aa: CSVADRAPLEQYF

v_call: TRBV2
d_call: TRBD2
cdr3_aa: CASSRLAGGHGEQFF

v_call: TRBV20-1
d_call: NA
cdr3_aa: CSARRDTQYF

v_call: TRBV6-1
d_call: NA
cdr3_aa: CASRWGTNQPQHF

v_call: TRBV6-5
d_call: NA
cdr3_aa: CASSYRDGFEAFF

v_call: TRBV7-2
d_call: NA
cdr3_aa: CASSYRPGGTQYF

v_call: TRBV27
d_call: NA
cdr3_aa: CASSLGGRLGHNSPLHF

v_call: TRBV9
d_call: TRBD1
cdr3_aa: CASSQGTGKGYGYTF

v_call: TRBV20-1
d_call: TRBD1
cdr3_aa: CSAPDRVNSPLHF

v_call: TRBV24-1
d_call: TRBD1
cdr3_aa: CATSDWTGDGNEQFF

v_call: TRBV3-1
d_call: NA
cdr3_aa: CASSQVPGGGQPQHF

v_call: TRBV4-2
d_call: NA
cdr3_aa: CASSQSQDGYTF

v_call: TRBV10-1
d_call: NA
cdr3_aa: CASSNRLCSYNEQFF

v_call: TRBV5-4
d_call: NA
cdr3_aa: CASSLVGRNNSPLHF

v_call: TRBV11-2
d_call: TRBD1
cdr3_aa: CASSAPGQGGIAFF

v_call: TRBV29-1
d_call: NA
cdr3_aa: CSVDRQGRFAEAFF

v_call: TRBV29-1
d_call: NA
cdr3_aa: CSATGNEQFF

v_call: TRBV7-9
d_call: NA
cdr3_aa: CASSLSTPWSAGYTF

v_call: TRBV24-1
d_call: NA
cdr3_aa: CATSAGTVNEQFF

v_call: TRBV28
d_call: NA
cdr3_aa: CASSLPGAGYYEQYF